Sequencing of this T cell receptor (beta chain) was carried out in a study of blood T cell repertoires in COVID-19. Study-wide context: Samples representing acute and convalescent COVID-19 were sourced from the United States, Italy and Spain. PBMCs, B-cell-depleted T cells, or T cells were the source of the cDNA or gDNA that made up the material.

The CDR3 sequence is 15 residues long. V lost 5 bases and J lost 8; bases outside the gene matches: 11. From germline, CDR1 is LNHDA and CDR2 SQIVND (reference sequence). Original processing methods: How many nucleated cells were present was estimated from reference gene primer amplification. Sequenced by immunoSEQ multiplex PCR; TCRdb stores in-frame clones only, minus some. The V and J calls and clone size were taken over from that table, and D and trimming were inferred from the DNA. The sample includes around 200,000 clones, 80% to 90% of them seen just once. This sequence was found in a middle-aged man with active or convalescent COVID-19. The chain links TRBV19 to TRBJ2-1, with 8 bases identical to TRBD2. The sequenced material came from peripheral blood. CDR3 in amino acids: CASSPLGTSLDEQFF. The DNA for the CDR3 is TGTGCCAGTAGTCCCCTCGGGACTAGTCTGGATGAGCAGTTCTTC.